This T cell receptor beta chain was recorded in a study of OX40 agonist ivuxolimab in advanced cancers. Study-wide background: Antecedent anti-PD-1, anti-PD-L1 or anti-CTLA-4 therapy was permissible, with 30% to 50% having received some.

The data were produced by immunoSEQ multiplex PCR, yet TCRdb's version contains in-frame clones alone and is incomplete. The sample lists about 64,000 clones; approximately 81% were seen once. Germline-derived CDR1 and CDR2 are SQVTM and ANQGSEA. The germline V and J ends were trimmed by 4 bases and 1 base, with 7 bases remaining between them. The CDR3 covers 12 residues. Remarks on this clone: Its antigen remains unidentified.

General study points: Compared with CD4+, CD8+ T cells on average had more expanded clones. In the 0.1 to 3.0 mg/kg range, CD4+ and CD8+ blood T cells had expanded clonally by week 6. Normalized T-cell clonal expansion was also low in some nonresponders.

Sequencing was performed on CD4+ or CD8+ T cells sorted from blood, taken in a trial of the OX40 agonist ivuxolimab. V is TRBV29-1 and J is TRBJ2-5; D ambiguous. The clonotype was recovered from an adult with an advanced solid tumor such as melanoma, head and neck, liver or kidney cancer. The CDR3 reads CSVARTQETQYF. CDR3 sequence (DNA): TGCAGCGTTGCCAGGACCCAAGAGACCCAGTACTTC.